A single TCR beta chain is shown here with its context. Its target is not known. The TRB cDNA libraries were prepared by 5' RACE with UMI labels. TCRdb reprocessed the 5' RACE reads; each CDR3 protein has one entry and no DNA is given. This table lists some 150,000 distinct CDR3 sequences. The data belong to a study of CXCR3-negative and CXCR3-positive naive CD8 T cells. Overall study: Cumulative TRB read yield was some 150 million, averaging about 1.5 +/- 0.3 million per library.

This CDR3 comprises 15 residues. From germline, CDR1 is SQVTM and CDR2 ANQGSEA. By phenotype, naive CD8+ T cells were CD45RO-CCR7+CD27+CD95-. General study findings and limits: Whereas both naive subsets had comparably high diversity, memory CD8+ cells had much lower diversity. Greater hydrophobicity was found in TRB CDR3s of CXCR3-positive naive cells than of CXCR3-negative naive cells.

The sequence was collected from a human donor in good health. Some clones in this sample may be carry-over from other donors' samples. The material sequenced was naive CXCR3+ CD8+ T cells from blood. Subset defined: CD45RO-CCR7+CD27+CD95- naive CD8+ T cells expressing CXCR3 (TNR3+). The chain is built from TRBV29-1 and TRBJ2-3; TCRdb picks TRBD2, but there is no DNA to check that call. CDR3 in amino acids: CSVVTAGGNTDTQYF.